This T cell receptor (beta chain) was sequenced in a study of cytomegalovirus exposure and HLA in healthy donors. Comment on this clone: Its antigen is unknown. A read error may account for a junction end that differs from germline.

Study-wide results and limits: Cytomegalovirus status was reportedly diagnosed by the classifier with high sensitivity and specificity. Three CMV-associated chains were confirmed in vitro to be specific for CMV antigens.

Germline V gives CDR1 MGHRA, CDR2 YSYEKL. This CDR3 has 18 amino acids. The PCR employed 60 Vbeta primers together with 13 Jbeta primers. The protocol was immunoSEQ multiplex PCR, while the TCRdb copy is restricted to in-frame clones and leaves out a portion. The table lists 100,000 to 150,000 clones, around 86% of them singletons. The chain recombines TRBV4-1 with TRBJ2-5; TRBD1 matches 11 bases. The sample taken for sequencing was PBMCs. The TCR comes from a woman between 40 and 55 years old in good health and CMV-seronegative. The DNA for the CDR3 is TGCGCCAGCGCCTTCCAGGACAGGGGGCGCAAAGCGCAAGGGACCCAGTACTTC. Translated, it gives CASAFQDRGRKAQGTQYF.